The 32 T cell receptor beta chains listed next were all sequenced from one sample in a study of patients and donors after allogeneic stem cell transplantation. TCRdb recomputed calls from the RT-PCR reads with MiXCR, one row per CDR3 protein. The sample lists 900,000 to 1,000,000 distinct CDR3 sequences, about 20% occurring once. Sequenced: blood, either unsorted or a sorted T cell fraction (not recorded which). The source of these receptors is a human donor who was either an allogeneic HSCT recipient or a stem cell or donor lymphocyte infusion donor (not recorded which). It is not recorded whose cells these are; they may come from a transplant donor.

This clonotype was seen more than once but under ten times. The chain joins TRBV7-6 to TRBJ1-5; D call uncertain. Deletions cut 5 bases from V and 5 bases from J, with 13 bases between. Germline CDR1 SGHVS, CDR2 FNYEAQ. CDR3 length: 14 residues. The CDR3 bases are TGTGCCAGCAGCCTCGAGTTGTCAGATCAGCCCCAGCATTTT. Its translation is CASSLELSDQPQHF.

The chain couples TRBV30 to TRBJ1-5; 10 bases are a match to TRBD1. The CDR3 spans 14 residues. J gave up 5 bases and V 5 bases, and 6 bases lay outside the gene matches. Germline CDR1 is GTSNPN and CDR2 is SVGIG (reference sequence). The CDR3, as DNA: TGTGCCTGGGATTCGGGACAGGGGTATCAGCCCCAGCATTTT. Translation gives CAWDSGQGYQPQHF.

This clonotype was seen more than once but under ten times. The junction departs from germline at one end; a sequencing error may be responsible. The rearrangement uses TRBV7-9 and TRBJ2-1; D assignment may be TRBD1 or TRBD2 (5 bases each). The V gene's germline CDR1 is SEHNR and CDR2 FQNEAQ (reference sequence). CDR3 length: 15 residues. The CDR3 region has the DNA TGTGCCAGCAGCTTACCCGGGTTGGGACCTAATGAGGAGTTCTTC. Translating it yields CASSLPGLGPNEEFF. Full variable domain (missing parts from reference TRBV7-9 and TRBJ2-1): DTGVSQNPRHKITKRGQNVTFRCDPISEHNRLYWYRQTLGQGPEFLTYFQNEAQLEKSRLLSDRFSAERPKGSFSTLEIQRTEQGDSAMYLCASSLPGLGPNEEFFGPGTRLTVL.

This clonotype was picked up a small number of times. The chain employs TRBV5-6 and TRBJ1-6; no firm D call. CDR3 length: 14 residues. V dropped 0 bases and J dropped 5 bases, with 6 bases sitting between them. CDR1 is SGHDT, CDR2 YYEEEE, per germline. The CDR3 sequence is CASSLEANNSPLHF. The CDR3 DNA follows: TGTGCCAGCAGCTTGGAGGCCAATAATTCACCCCTCCACTTT. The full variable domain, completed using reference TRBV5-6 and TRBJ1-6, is DAGVTQSPTHLIKTRGQQVTLRCSPKSGHDTVSWYQQALGQGPQFIFQYYEEEERQRGNFPDRFSGHQFPNYSSELNVNALLLGDSALYLCASSLEANNSPLHFGNGTRLTVT.

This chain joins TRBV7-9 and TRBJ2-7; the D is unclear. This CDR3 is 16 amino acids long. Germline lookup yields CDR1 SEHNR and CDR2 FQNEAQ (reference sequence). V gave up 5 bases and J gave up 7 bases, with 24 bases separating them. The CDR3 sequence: CASSARTKIPSWEQYF. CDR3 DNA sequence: TGTGCCAGCAGCGCCAGGACCAAAATCCCGTCGTGGGAGCAGTACTTC.

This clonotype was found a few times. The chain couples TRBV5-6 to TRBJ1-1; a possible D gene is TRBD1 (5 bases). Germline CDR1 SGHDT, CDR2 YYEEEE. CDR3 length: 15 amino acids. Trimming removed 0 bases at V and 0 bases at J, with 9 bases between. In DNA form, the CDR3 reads TGTGCCAGCAGCTTGGTGAGGGGCATGAACACTGAAGCTTTCTTT. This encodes CASSLVRGMNTEAFF.

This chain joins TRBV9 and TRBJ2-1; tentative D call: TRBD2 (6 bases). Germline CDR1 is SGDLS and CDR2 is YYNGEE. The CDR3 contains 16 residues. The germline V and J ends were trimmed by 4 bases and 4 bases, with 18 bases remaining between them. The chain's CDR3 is CASSSRGSGDYNEQFF. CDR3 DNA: TGTGCCAGCAGCTCTCGGGGTAGCGGAGATTACAATGAGCAGTTCTTC.

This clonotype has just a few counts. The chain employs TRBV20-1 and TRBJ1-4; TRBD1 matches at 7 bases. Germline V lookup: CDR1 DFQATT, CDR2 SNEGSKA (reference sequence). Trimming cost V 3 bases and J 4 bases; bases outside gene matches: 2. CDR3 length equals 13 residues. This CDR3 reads CSASTGDNEKLFF. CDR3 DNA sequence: TGCAGTGCTAGTACAGGGGATAATGAAAAACTGTTTTTT.

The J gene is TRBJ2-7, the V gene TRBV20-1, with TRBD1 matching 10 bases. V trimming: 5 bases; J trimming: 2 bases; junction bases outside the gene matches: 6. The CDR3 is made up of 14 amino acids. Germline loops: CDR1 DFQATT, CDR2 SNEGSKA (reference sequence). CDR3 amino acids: CSAGDRGITYEQYF. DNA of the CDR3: TGCAGTGCTGGGGACAGGGGAATCACCTACGAGCAGTACTTC.

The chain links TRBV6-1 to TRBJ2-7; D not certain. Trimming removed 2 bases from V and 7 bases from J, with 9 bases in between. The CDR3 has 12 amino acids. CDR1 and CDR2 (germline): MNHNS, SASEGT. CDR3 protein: CASSEMSREQYF. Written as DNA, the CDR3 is TGTGCCAGCAGTGAAATGAGTAGGGAGCAGTACTTC.

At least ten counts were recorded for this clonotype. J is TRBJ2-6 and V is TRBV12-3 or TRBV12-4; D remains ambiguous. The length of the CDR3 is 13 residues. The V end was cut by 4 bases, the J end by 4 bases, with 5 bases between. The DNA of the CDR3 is TGTGCCAGCAGTTACGCCGGGGCCAACGTCCTGACTTTC. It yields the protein CASSYAGANVLTF.

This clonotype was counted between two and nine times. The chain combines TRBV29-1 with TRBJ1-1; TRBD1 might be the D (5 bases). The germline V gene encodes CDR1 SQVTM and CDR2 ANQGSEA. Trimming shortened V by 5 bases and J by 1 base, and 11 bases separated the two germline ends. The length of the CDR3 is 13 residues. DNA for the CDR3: TGCAGCGTTACAGGAAGTAGGAACACTGAAGCTTTCTTT. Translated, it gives CSVTGSRNTEAFF.

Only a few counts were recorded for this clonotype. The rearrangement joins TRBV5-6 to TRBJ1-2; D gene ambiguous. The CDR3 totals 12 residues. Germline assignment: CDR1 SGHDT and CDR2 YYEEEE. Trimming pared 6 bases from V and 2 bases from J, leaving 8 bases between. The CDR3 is CASKSRNYGYTF. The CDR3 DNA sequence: TGTGCCAGCAAGAGCCGAAACTATGGCTACACCTTC.

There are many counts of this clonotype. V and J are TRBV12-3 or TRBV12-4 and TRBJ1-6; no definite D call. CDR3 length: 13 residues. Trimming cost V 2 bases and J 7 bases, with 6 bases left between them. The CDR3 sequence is CASSLRLNSPLHF. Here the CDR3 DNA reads TGTGCCAGCAGTTTAAGGTTAAATTCACCCCTCCACTTT.

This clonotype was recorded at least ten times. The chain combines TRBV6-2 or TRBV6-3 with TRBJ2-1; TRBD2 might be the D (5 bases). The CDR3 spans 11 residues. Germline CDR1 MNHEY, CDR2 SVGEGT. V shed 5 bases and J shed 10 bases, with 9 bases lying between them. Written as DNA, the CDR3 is TGTGCCAGCAGTCTTCTAGCAGAGCAGTTCTTC. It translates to CASSLLAEQFF.

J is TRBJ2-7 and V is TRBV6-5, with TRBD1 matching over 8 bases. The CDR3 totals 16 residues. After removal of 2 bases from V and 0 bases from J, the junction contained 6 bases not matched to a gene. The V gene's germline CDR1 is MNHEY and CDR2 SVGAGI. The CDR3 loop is CASSYHGQGFSYEQYF. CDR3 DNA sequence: TGTGCCAGCAGTTACCATGGACAGGGTTTCTCCTACGAGCAGTACTTC.

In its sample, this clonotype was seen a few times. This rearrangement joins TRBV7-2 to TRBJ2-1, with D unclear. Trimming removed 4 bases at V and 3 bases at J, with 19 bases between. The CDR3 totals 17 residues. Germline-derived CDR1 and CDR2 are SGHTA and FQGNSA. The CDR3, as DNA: TGTGCCAGCAGCTATTTCCTAGGGTCCTCCCACTACAATGAGCAGTTCTTC. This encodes CASSYFLGSSHYNEQFF.

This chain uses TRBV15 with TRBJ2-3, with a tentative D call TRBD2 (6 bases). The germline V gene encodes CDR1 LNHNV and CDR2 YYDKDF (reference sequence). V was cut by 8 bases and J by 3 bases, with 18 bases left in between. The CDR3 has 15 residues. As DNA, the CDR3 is TGTGCCACCCAAAGGAGGGGAATGAGTACAGATACGCAGTATTTT. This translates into CATQRRGMSTDTQYF.

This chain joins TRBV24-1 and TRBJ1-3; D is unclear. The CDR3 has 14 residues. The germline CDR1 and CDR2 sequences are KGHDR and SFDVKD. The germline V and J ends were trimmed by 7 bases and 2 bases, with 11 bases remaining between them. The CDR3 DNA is TGTGCCACCAGCTCCGGGAGCGCTGGAAACACCATATATTTT. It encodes CATSSGSAGNTIYF.

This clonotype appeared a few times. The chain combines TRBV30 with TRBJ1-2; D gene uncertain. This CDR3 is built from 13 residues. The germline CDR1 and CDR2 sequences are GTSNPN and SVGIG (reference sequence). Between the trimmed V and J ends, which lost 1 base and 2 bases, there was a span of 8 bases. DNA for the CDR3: TGTGCCTGGAGTGGGCAGCTCAACTATGGCTACACCTTC. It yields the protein CAWSGQLNYGYTF.

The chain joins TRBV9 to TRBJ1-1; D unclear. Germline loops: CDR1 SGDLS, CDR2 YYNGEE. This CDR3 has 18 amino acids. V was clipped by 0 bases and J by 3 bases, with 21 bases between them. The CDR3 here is CASSVGLREGSTYTEAFF. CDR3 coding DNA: TGTGCCAGCAGCGTAGGATTAAGGGAGGGCAGTACCTACACTGAAGCTTTCTTT.

The CDR3 region is CSARGQGVGGYTF. DNA of the CDR3: TGCAGTGCTAGAGGCCAGGGGGTGGGTGGCTACACCTTC. The chain has TRBV20-1 and TRBJ1-2; the match to TRBD1 covers 7 bases. The junction had 6 bases not matched to a gene; V was cut back by 1 base and J by 7 bases. The CDR3 is made up of 13 amino acids. The germline V gene has CDR1 DFQATT and CDR2 SNEGSKA (reference sequence).

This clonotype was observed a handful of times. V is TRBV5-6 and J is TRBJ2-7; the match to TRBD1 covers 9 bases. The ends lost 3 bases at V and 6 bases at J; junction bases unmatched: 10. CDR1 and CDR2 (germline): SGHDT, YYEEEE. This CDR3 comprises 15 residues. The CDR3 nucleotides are TGTGCCAGCAGCTCCTTTCGACAGGGGGGCGTCGAGCAGTACTTC. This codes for CASSSFRQGGVEQYF.

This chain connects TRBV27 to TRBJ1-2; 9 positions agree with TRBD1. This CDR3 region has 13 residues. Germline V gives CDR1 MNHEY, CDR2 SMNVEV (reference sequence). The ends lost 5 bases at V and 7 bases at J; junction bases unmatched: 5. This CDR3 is CASSAGTGLGYTF. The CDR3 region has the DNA TGTGCCAGCAGTGCCGGGACAGGGCTTGGCTACACCTTC.

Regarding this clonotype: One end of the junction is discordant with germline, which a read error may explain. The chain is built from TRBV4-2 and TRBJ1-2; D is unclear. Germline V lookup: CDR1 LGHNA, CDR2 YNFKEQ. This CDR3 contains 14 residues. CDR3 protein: CAPAGRIPLYGYTF. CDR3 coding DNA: TGCGCGCCAGCCGGAAGGATCCCCCTCTATGGCTACACCTTC.

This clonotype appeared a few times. The CDR3 DNA sequence: TGCGCCAGCAGCCAAGATCCAGACGTTCGGGGGTCGGGAACTGAAGCTTTCTTT. Amino acids: CASSQDPDVRGSGTEAFF. The rearrangement links TRBV4-1 to TRBJ1-1; D is possibly TRBD1 (5 bases). V was pared by 0 bases and J by 5 bases, with 22 bases between. The CDR3 has 18 amino acids. Germline V gene sequence: CDR1 MGHRA, CDR2 YSYEKL.

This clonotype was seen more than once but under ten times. CDR3 sequence reads: CASNQVPRGTQYF. The DNA for the CDR3 is TGTGCCAGCAACCAAGTGCCCCGGGGTACGCAGTATTTT. The chain has TRBV6-6 and TRBJ2-3, with D possibly TRBD2 on 5 matching bases. This CDR3 has 13 residues. V was cut by 7 bases and J by 8 bases, with 16 bases left in between. CDR1 and CDR2 (germline): MNHNY, SVGAGI (reference sequence).

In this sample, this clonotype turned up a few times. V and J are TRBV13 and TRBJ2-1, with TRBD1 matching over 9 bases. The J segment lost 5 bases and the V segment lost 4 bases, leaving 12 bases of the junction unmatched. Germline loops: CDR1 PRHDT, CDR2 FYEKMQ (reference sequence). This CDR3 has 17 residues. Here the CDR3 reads CASSSGHRDRDNNEQFF. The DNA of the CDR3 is TGTGCCAGCAGCTCCGGTCACCGGGACAGGGACAACAATGAGCAGTTCTTC.

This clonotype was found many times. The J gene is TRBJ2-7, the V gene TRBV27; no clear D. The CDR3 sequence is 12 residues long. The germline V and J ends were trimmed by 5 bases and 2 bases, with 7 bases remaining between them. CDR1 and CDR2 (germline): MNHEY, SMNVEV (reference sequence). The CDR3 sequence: CASSPTAYEQYF. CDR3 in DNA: TGTGCCAGCAGTCCCACGGCCTACGAGCAGTACTTC.

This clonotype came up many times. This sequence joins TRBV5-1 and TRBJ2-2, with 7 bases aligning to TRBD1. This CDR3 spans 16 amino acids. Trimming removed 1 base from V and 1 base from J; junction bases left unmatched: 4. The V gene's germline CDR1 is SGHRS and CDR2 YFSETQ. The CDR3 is CASSLQGQRNTGELFF. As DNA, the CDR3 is TGCGCCAGCAGCTTGCAGGGACAGAGGAACACCGGGGAGCTGTTTTTT. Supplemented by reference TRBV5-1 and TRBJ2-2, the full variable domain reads KAGVTQTPRYLIKTRGQQVTLSCSPISGHRSVSWYQQTPGQGLQFLFEYFSETQRNKGNFPGRFSGRQFSNSRSEMNVSTLELGDSALYLCASSLQGQRNTGELFFGEGSRLTVL.

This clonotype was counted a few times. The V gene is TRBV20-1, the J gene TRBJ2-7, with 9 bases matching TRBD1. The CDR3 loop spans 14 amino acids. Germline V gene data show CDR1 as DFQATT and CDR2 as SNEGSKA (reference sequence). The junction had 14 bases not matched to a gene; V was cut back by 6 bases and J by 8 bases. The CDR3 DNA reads TGCAGTGCCGACCTCGACAGGGGGGGACGGAAGCAGTACTTC. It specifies CSADLDRGGRKQYF.

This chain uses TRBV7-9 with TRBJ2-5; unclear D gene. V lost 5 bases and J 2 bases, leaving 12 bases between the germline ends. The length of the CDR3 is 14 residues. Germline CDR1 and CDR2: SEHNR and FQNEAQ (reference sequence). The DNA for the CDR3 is TGTGCCAGCAGCGTACTAATTGGTCAAGAGACCCAGTACTTC. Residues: CASSVLIGQETQYF.